One T cell receptor beta chain is described in this entry. The data were obtained in a study of blood T cell repertoires in COVID-19. About the research overall: T cells, B-cell-depleted T cells, or PBMCs supplied cDNA or gDNA.

The V and J ends lost 4 bases and 7 bases, in that order; junction bases with no gene match: 14. CDR1 MDHEN and CDR2 SYDVKM come from the germline V gene. CDR3 length: 17 amino acids. Per the study methods: Cell counts per sample came from amplifying reference gene primers. Repertoires were generated with immunoSEQ multiplex PCR, while TCRdb's copy carries only in-frame clones and drops some. For V, J and clone size, that table is used; D and trimming come from the DNA. The data hold about 140,000 clones, with around 87% observed a single time. The chain links TRBV28 to TRBJ2-5; the match to TRBD2 covers 11 bases. Sample: peripheral blood. This TCR came from a human donor in a cohort sampled during active COVID-19. This CDR3 reads CASSSPGTSGSTGTQYF. The CDR3 DNA sequence: TGTGCCAGCAGTTCCCCCGGGACTAGCGGTTCTACCGGGACCCAGTACTTC.